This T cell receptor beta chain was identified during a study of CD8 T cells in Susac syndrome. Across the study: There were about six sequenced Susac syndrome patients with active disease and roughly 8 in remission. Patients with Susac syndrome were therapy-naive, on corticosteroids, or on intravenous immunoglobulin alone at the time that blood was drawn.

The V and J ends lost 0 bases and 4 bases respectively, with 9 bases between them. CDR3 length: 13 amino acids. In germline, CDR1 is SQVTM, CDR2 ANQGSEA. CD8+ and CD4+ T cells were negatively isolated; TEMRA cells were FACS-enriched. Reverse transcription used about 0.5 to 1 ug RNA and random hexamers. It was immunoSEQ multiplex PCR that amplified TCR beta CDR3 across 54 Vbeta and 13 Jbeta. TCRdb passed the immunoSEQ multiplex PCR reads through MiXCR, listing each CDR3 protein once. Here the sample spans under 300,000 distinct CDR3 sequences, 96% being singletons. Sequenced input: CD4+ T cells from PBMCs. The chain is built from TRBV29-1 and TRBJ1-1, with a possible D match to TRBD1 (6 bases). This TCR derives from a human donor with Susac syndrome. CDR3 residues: CSVEEGQLTEAFF. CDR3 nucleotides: TGCAGCGTTGAAGAAGGACAGCTCACTGAAGCTTTCTTT.